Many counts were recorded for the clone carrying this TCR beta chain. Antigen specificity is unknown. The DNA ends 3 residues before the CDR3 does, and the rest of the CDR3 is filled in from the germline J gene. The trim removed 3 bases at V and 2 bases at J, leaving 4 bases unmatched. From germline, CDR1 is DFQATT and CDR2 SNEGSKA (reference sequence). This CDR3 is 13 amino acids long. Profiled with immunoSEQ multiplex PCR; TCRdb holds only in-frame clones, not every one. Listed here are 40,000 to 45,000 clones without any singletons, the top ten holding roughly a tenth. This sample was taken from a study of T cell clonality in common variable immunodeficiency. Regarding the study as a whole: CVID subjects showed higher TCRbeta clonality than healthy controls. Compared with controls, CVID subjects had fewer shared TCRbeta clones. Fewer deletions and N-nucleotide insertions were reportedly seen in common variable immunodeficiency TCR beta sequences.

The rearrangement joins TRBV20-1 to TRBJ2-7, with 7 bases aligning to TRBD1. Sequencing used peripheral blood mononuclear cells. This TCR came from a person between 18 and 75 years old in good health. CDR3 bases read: TGCAGTGCTAGGGTTACAGGGGCCTACGAG. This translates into CSARVTGAYE. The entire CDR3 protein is CSARVTGAYEQYF.